The count of the clone carrying this T cell receptor beta chain is one. These data originate in a study of shared clonotypes between healthy human individuals. CDR3 size: 13 residues. V lost 6 bases and J lost 7; bases outside the gene matches: 5. CDR1 is MNHNS and CDR2 is SASEGT in the germline V gene. Using immunoSEQ multiplex PCR, the repertoire was profiled, and TCRdb retains in-frame clones only, with some absent. The sample lists about half a million clones; about 72% were seen once. Study donors comprised healthy, HIV-negative adults devoid of recent acute infection or vaccination. The chain carries TRBV6-1 and TRBJ1-4; 7 bases line up with TRBD1. What was sequenced was PBMCs. The receptor was isolated from a woman between 40 and 55 years old in good health. Some clones in this sample may be carry-over from other donors' samples. The CDR3 loop is CASRAPGGEKLFF. Here the CDR3 DNA reads TGTGCCAGCAGGGCGCCAGGGGGTGAAAAACTGTTTTTT.